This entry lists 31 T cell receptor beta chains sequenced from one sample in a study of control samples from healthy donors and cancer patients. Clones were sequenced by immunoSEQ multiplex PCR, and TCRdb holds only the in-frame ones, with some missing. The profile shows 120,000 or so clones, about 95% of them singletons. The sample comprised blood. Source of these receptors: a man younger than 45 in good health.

CDR3 nucleotides: TGTGCCAGCAGCTTACAGGGAAGTTGGTATAATTCACCCCTCCACTTT. Residues: CASSLQGSWYNSPLHF. This chain connects TRBV7-2 to TRBJ1-6; D is perhaps TRBD1 (5 bases). Trimming stripped 2 bases from V and 4 bases from J, with 12 bases between. The germline CDR1 and CDR2 sequences are SGHTA and FQGNSA. CDR3 size: 16 residues. Full variable domain (missing parts from reference TRBV7-2 and TRBJ1-6): GAGVSQSPSNKVTEKGKDVELRCDPISGHTALYWYRQSLGQGLEFLIYFQGNSAPDKSGLPSDRFSAERTGGSVSTLTIQRTQQEDSAVYLCASSLQGSWYNSPLHFGNGTRLTVT.

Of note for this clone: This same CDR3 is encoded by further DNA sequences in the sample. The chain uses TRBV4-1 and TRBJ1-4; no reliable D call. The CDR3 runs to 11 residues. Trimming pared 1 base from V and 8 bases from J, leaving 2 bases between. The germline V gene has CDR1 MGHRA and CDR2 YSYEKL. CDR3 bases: TGCGCCAGCAGCCAAGGGGAAAAACTGTTTTTT. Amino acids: CASSQGEKLFF.

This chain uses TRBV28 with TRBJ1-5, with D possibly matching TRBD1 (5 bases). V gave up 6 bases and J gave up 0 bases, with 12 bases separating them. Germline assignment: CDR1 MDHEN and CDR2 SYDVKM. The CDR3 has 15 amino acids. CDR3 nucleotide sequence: TGTGCCAGCAGGCGCGGGACGGATAGCAATCAGCCCCAGCATTTT. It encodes CASRRGTDSNQPQHF.

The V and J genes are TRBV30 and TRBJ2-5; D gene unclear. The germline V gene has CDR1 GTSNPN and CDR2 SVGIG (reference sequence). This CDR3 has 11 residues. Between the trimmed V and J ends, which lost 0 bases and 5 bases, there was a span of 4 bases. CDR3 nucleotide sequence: TGTGCCTGGAGTGTACGGGAGACCCAGTACTTC. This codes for CAWSVRETQYF.

The CDR3 DNA is TGTGCCAGCAGTGAAAGGGCAGCTAGCTATGGCTACACCTTC. Translating it yields CASSERAASYGYTF. The V and J genes are TRBV2 and TRBJ1-2; D is unresolved. CDR1 is SNHLY and CDR2 is FYNNEI in the germline V gene. The CDR3 has 14 residues. V shed 2 bases and J shed 4 bases, with 11 bases lying between them.

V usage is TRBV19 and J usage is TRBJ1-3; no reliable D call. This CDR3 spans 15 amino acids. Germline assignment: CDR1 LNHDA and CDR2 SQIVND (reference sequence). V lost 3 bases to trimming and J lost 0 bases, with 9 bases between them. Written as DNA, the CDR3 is TGTGCCAGTAGTATTGCGGGGAGCTCTGGAAACACCATATATTTT. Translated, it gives CASSIAGSSGNTIYF.

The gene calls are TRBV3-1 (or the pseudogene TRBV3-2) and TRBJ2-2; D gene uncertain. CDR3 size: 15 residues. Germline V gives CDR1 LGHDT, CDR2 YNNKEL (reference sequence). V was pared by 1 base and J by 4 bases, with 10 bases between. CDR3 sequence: CASSQALGLTGELFF. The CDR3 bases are TGTGCCAGCAGCCAAGCCTTAGGTCTCACCGGGGAGCTGTTTTTT.

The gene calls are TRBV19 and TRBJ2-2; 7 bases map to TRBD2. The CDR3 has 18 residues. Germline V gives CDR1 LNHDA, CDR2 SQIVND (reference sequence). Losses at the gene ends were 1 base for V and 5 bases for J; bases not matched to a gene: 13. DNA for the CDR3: TGTGCCAGTAGTATAGTCCGACTAGCCGGGCCGAGGACCGGGGAGCTGTTTTTT. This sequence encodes CASSIVRLAGPRTGELFF. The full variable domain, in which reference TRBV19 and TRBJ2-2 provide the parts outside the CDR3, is DGGITQSPKYLFRKEGQNVTLSCEQNLNHDAMYWYRQDPGQGLRLIYYSQIVNDFQKGDIAEGYSVSREKKESFPLTVTSAQKNPTAFYLCASSIVRLAGPRTGELFFGEGSRLTVL.

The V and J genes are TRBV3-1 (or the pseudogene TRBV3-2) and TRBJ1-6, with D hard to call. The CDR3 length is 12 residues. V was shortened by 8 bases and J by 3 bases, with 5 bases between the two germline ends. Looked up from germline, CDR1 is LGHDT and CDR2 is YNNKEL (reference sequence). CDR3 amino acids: CASRDYNSPLHF. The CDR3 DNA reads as TGTGCCAGCCGGGACTATAATTCACCCCTCCACTTT.

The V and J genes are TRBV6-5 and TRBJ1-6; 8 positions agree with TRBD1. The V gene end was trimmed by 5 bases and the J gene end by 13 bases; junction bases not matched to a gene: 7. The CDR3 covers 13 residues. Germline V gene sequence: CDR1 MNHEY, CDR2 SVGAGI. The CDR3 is CASSTGTGRPLHF. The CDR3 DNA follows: TGTGCCAGCAGTACCGGGACAGGCCGTCCCCTCCACTTT.

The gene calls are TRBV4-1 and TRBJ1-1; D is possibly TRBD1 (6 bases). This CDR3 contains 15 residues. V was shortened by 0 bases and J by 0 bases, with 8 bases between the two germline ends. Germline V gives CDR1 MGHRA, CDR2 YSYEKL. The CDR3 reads CASSQEAGVNTEAFF. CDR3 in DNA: TGCGCCAGCAGCCAAGAAGCAGGGGTGAACACTGAAGCTTTCTTT.

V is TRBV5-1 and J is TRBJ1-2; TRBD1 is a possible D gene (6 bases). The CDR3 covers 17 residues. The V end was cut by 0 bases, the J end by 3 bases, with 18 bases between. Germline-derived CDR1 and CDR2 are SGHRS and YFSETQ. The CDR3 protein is CASSLANIRTADYGYTF. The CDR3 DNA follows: TGCGCCAGCAGCTTGGCCAATATCCGGACAGCTGACTATGGCTACACCTTC.

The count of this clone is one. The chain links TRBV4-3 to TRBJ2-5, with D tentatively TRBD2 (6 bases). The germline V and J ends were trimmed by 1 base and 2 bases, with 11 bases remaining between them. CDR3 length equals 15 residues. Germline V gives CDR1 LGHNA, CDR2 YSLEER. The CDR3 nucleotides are TGCGCCAGCAGCCAAGGGGGCGGGGTGCAAGAGACCCAGTACTTC. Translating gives CASSQGGGVQETQYF.

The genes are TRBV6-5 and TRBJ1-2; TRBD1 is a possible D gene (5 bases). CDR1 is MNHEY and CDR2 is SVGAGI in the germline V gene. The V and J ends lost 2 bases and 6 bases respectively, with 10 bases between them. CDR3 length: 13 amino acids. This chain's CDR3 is CASSYGQGNGYTF. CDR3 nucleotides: TGTGCCAGCAGTTACGGGCAGGGTAATGGCTACACCTTC.

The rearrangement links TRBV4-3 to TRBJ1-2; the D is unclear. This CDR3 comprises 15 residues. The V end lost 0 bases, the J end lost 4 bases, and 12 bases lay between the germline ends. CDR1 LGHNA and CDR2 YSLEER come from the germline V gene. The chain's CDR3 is CASSQDKFGFYGYTF. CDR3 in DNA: TGCGCCAGCAGCCAAGACAAGTTCGGTTTCTATGGCTACACCTTC.

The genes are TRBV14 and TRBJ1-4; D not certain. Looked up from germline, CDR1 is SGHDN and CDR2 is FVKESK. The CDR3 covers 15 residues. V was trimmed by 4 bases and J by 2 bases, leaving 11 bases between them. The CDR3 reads CASSPEVATNEKLFF. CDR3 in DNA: TGTGCCAGCAGCCCGGAGGTAGCCACTAATGAAAAACTGTTTTTT.

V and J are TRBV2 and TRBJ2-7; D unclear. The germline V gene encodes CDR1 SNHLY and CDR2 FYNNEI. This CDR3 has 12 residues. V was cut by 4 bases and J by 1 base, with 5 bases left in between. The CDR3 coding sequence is TGTGCCAGCAGTGGGGTTTCCTACGAGCAGTACTTC. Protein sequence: CASSGVSYEQYF.

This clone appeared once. This CDR3 reads CSVATGFGAEAFF. The DNA of the CDR3 is TGCAGCGTGGCGACAGGGTTCGGGGCTGAAGCTTTCTTT. V gene TRBV29-1 combines with J gene TRBJ1-1; 7 nucleotides align to TRBD1. V trimming: 6 bases; J trimming: 6 bases; junction bases outside the gene matches: 10. Germline CDR1 SQVTM, CDR2 ANQGSEA. CDR3 length equals 13 residues. The complete variable domain, with remaining parts taken from reference TRBV29-1 and TRBJ1-1, reads SAVISQKPSRDICQRGTSLTIQCQVDSQVTMMFWYRQQPGQSLTLIATANQGSEATYESGFVIDKFPISRPNLTFSTLTVSNMSPEDSSIYLCSVATGFGAEAFFGQGTRLTVV.

This CDR3 is CASSLAWGSYNSPLHF. Here the CDR3 DNA reads TGTGCCAGCAGCTTGGCTTGGGGATCCTATAATTCACCCCTCCACTTT. The V and J genes are TRBV5-8 and TRBJ1-6, with unresolved D. Germline CDR1 is SGHTS and CDR2 is YDEGEE. The germline V and J ends were trimmed by 0 bases and 1 base, with 8 bases remaining between them. The CDR3 runs to 16 residues.

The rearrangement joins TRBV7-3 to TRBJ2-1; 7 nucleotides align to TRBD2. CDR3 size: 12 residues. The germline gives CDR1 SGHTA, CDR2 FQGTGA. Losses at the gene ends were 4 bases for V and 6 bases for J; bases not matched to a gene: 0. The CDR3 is CASSSGGNEQFF. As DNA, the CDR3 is TGTGCCAGCAGCTCGGGGGGCAATGAGCAGTTCTTC. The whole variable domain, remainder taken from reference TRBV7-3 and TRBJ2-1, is GAGVSQTPSNKVTEKGKYVELRCDPISGHTALYWYRQSLGQGPEFLIYFQGTGAADDSGLPNDRFFAVRPEGSVSTLKIQRTERGDSAVYLCASSSGGNEQFFGPGTRLTVL.

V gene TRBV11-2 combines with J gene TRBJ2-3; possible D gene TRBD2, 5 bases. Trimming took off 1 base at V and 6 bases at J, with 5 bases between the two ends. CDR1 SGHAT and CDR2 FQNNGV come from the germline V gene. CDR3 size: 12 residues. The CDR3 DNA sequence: TGTGCCAGCAGCTTAGCGGGGGATACGCAGTATTTT. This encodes CASSLAGDTQYF.

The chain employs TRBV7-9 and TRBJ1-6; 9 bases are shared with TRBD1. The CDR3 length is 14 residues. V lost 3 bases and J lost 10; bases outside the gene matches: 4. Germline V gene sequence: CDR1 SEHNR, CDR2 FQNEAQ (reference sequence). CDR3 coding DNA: TGTGCCAGCAGCTTCGGAGGGACAGGGTCACCCCTCCACTTT. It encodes CASSFGGTGSPLHF.

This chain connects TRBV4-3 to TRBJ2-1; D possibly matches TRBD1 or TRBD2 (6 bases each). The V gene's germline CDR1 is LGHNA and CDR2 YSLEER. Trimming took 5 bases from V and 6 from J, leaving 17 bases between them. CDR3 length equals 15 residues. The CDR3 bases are TGCGCCAGCAGCGACGGGGGCCTGGGCCGCAATGAGCAGTTCTTC. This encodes CASSDGGLGRNEQFF.

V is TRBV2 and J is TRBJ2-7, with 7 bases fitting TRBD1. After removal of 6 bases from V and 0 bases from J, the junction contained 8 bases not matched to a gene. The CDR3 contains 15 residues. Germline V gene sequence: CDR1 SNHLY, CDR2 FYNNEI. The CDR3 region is CASSARTGFSYEQYF. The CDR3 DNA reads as TGTGCCAGCAGCGCCAGGACAGGATTCTCCTACGAGCAGTACTTC.

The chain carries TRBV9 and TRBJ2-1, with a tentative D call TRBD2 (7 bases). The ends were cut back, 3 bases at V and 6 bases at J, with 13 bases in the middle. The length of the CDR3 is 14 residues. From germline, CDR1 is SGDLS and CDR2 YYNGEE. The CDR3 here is CASSGGGAGNEQFF. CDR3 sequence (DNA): TGTGCCAGCAGCGGCGGGGGCGCGGGCAATGAGCAGTTCTTC.

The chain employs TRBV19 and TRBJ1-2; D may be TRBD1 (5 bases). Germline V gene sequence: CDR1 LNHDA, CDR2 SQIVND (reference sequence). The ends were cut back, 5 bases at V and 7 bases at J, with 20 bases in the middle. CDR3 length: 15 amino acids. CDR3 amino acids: CASSQSGGVSSGYTF. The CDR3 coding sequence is TGTGCCAGTAGTCAGAGTGGGGGGGTATCGAGTGGCTACACCTTC.

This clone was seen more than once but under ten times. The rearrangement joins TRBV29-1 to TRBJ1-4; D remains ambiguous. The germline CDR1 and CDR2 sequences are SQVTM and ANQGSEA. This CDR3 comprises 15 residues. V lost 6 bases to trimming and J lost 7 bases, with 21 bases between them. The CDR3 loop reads CSVRLARTLSEKLFF. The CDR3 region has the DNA TGCAGCGTCCGTCTTGCACGGACGCTAAGTGAAAAACTGTTTTTT. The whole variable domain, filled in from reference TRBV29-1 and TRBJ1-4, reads SAVISQKPSRDICQRGTSLTIQCQVDSQVTMMFWYRQQPGQSLTLIATANQGSEATYESGFVIDKFPISRPNLTFSTLTVSNMSPEDSSIYLCSVRLARTLSEKLFFGSGTQLSVL.

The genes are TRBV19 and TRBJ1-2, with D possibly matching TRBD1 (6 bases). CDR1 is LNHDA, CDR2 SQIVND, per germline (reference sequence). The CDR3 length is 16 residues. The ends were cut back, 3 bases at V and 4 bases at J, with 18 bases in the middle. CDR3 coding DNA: TGTGCCAGTAGTATTCAATTCCGGGACATCATCTATGGCTACACCTTC. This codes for CASSIQFRDIIYGYTF. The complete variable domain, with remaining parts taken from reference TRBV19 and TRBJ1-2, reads DGGITQSPKYLFRKEGQNVTLSCEQNLNHDAMYWYRQDPGQGLRLIYYSQIVNDFQKGDIAEGYSVSREKKESFPLTVTSAQKNPTAFYLCASSIQFRDIIYGYTFGSGTRLTVV.

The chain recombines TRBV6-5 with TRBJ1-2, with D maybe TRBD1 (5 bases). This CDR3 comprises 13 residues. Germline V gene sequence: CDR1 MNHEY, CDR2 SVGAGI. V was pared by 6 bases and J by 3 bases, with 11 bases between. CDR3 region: CASRLIRDYGYTF. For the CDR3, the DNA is TGTGCCAGCAGGTTGATCAGGGACTATGGCTACACCTTC.

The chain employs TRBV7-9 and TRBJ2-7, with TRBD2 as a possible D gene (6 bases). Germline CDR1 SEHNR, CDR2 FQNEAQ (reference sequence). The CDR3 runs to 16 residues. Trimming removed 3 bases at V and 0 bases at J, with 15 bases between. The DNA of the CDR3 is TGTGCCAGCAGCTTCAGCCGGGCGGGGAGCTCCTACGAGCAGTACTTC. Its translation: CASSFSRAGSSYEQYF.

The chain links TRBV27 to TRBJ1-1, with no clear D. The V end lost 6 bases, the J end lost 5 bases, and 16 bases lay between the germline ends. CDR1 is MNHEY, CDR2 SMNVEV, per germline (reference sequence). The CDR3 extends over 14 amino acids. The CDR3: CASSPTRVATEAFF. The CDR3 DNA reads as TGTGCCAGCAGCCCGACTCGAGTGGCAACTGAAGCTTTCTTT.